This paragraph reports one TCR beta chain. Its antigen is unknown. This specimen belongs to a study of cytomegalovirus exposure and HLA in healthy donors. Germline CDR1 reads MNHNY; CDR2 reads SVGAGI (reference sequence). This CDR3 contains 12 residues. The V end was cut by 2 bases, the J end by 6 bases, with 6 bases between. Unrecorded immune exposures were likely, despite nominal health at sampling. 13 Jbeta primers and 60 Vbeta primers were used for the PCR. Here immunoSEQ multiplex PCR was the method, and the copy in TCRdb shows in-frame clones only, minus some. The sample shows some 71,000 clones, approximately 63% of them seen only once. Notes on the study in general: TCR beta V segments were, for the most part, productive about 87% or about 30% of the time in an earlier analysis.

The sequenced sample was PBMCs. The chain has TRBV6-6 and TRBJ2-3; D is ambiguous. The TCR comes from a woman aged 45-65 years in good health and CMV-seropositive. CDR3 nucleotide sequence: TGTGCCAGCAGTTACCTCGGGGATACGCAGTATTTT. Amino acid sequence: CASSYLGDTQYF.